Presented here are 14 T cell receptor beta chains from one specimen sequenced in a study of regulatory T cells in long-lasting Graves disease. iRepertoire HTBI primers and Arm-PCR of CDR3 regions built TCR beta libraries. TCRdb recomputed calls from the multiplex PCR reads with MiXCR, one row per CDR3 protein. The sample yields 400,000 to 550,000 distinct CDR3 sequences, around 14% seen once. The time point denotes: newly diagnosed GD, antithyroid drugs for less than 3 months. The TCR library was made from RNA extracted from PBMCs. Separately, the same data were catalogued under a study of T cells in Graves' hyperthyroidism and ophthalmopathy.

Specimen: peripheral blood mononuclear cells (PBMCs), collected at new diagnosis, from a patient treated with antithyroid drugs. The source is a woman aged 25-40 years with Graves disease.

This clonotype was found a few times. The chain joins TRBV24-1 to TRBJ1-5; 9 bases line up with TRBD1. V shed 2 bases, J shed 6 bases, and the junction held 4 bases outside the gene matches. Germline assignment: CDR1 KGHDR and CDR2 SFDVKD. The CDR3 spans 15 residues. The CDR3 reads CATSDSGTGIQPQHF. The CDR3 nucleotides are TGTGCCACCAGTGATTCCGGGACAGGGATTCAGCCCCAGCATTTT.

This clonotype has a count of ten or more. This rearrangement joins TRBV4-1 to TRBJ2-1; 15 bases match TRBD2. From germline, CDR1 is MGHRA and CDR2 YSYEKL. Germline trimming cut 1 base from V and 7 bases from J; bases unmatched to any gene: 2. The CDR3 contains 16 residues. The CDR3 DNA sequence: TGCGCCAGCAGCCAAGTGGGACTAGCGGGGGGTAATGAGCAGTTCTTC. It encodes CASSQVGLAGGNEQFF.

There are many counts of this clonotype. The chain has TRBV12-3 or TRBV12-4 and TRBJ1-2, with 8 bases identical to TRBD1. The CDR3 extends over 15 amino acids. V dropped 5 bases and J dropped 4; count of bases not matched to a gene: 9. CDR3 nucleotide sequence: TGTGCCAGCAGTGACCTAGGTACAGGGGGCTATGGCTACACCTTC. Translation gives CASSDLGTGGYGYTF.

The chain is built from TRBV29-1 and TRBJ2-5; D ambiguous. Germline V gives CDR1 SQVTM, CDR2 ANQGSEA. The CDR3 spans 13 residues. The ends were cut back, 7 bases at V and 2 bases at J, with 14 bases in the middle. This CDR3 is CSADATIQETQYF. The CDR3 DNA follows: TGCAGCGCGGACGCTACCATTCAAGAGACCCAGTACTTC.

This clonotype occurred a few times. V and J are TRBV20-1 and TRBJ2-2; 9 bases line up with TRBD2. Trimming cost V 2 bases and J 5 bases; bases outside gene matches: 3. This CDR3 has 14 residues. Germline CDR1 reads DFQATT; CDR2 reads SNEGSKA (reference sequence). The CDR3 is CSARQAGGTGELFF. Written as DNA, the CDR3 is TGCAGTGCTAGACAAGCGGGAGGAACCGGGGAGCTGTTTTTT.

This clonotype has a handful of counts. V and J are TRBV28 and TRBJ2-3, with D tentatively TRBD1 (6 bases). The V end lost 5 bases, the J end lost 11 bases, and 14 bases lay between the germline ends. CDR3 size: 12 residues. In germline, CDR1 is MDHEN, CDR2 SYDVKM. The chain's CDR3 is CASSLLQGGQYF. CDR3 sequence (DNA): TGTGCCAGCAGTCTCCTACAGGGTGGGCAGTATTTT.

The chain has TRBV7-9 and TRBJ2-3, with 7 bases that match TRBD2. V lost 5 bases to trimming and J lost 7 bases; unmatched junction nucleotides: 3. The CDR3 is 12 amino acids. Germline values: CDR1 SEHNR, CDR2 FQNEAQ (reference sequence). The CDR3 DNA reads TGTGCCAGCAGCCCTAGCGGCAATACGCAGTATTTT. It is translated as CASSPSGNTQYF.

The chain links TRBV18 to TRBJ1-1; TRBD1 agrees at 7 bases. CDR3 length: 16 amino acids. The V segment lost 0 bases and the J segment 1 base; nucleotides outside the gene matches: 5. Germline V CDR1 and CDR2: KGHSH, LQKENI. CDR3 in amino acids: CASSPPRQGGNTEAFF. DNA for the CDR3: TGTGCCAGCTCACCACCGCGACAGGGTGGGAACACTGAAGCTTTCTTT.

As concerns this clonotype: A read error is possible here, since a much larger clone lies one base away. CDR3 sequence: CASSRDHSNQPQHF. The CDR3 nucleotides are TGTGCCAGCAGTCGGGACCATAGCAATCAGCCCCAGCATTTT. The chain uses TRBV12-3 or TRBV12-4 and TRBJ1-5; the D gene is possibly TRBD1 (5 bases). The germline V and J ends were trimmed by 5 bases and 0 bases, with 8 bases remaining between them. The CDR3 runs to 14 residues.

There are many counts of this clonotype. The rearrangement uses TRBV20-1 and TRBJ2-7; D is ambiguous. Germline V gene data show CDR1 as DFQATT and CDR2 as SNEGSKA (reference sequence). The V and J ends lost 6 bases and 0 bases respectively, with 12 bases between them. This CDR3 spans 13 amino acids. This chain's CDR3 is CSAPRATSYEQYF. The CDR3 region has the DNA TGCAGTGCCCCCCGAGCAACCTCCTACGAGCAGTACTTC.

This clonotype appeared many times. This chain uses TRBV9 with TRBJ2-4; D is uncertain. The CDR3 runs to 15 residues. The V gene lost 4 bases and the J gene lost 5 bases, with 16 bases spanning the gap. From germline, CDR1 is SGDLS and CDR2 YYNGEE. DNA of the CDR3: TGTGCCAGCAGCCCAGAGACACCTCCCCAAAACATTCAGTACTTC. Translated, it gives CASSPETPPQNIQYF.

This clonotype was found many times. The CDR3: CASSQGEGPSSYNEQFF. The CDR3 DNA follows: TGTGCCAGCAGCCAAGGGGAGGGGCCTAGCTCCTACAATGAGCAGTTCTTC. The chain is built from TRBV3-1 and TRBJ2-1, with TRBD2 matching 7 bases. The V and J ends lost 1 base and 0 bases, in that order; junction bases with no gene match: 6. From germline, CDR1 is LGHDT and CDR2 YNNKEL (reference sequence). CDR3 length equals 17 residues.

This clonotype was seen only a few times. The chain joins TRBV6-8 to TRBJ1-2, with D maybe TRBD1 (5 bases). The CDR3 has 11 amino acids. Trimming removed 10 bases from V and 7 bases from J, with 13 bases in between. CDR1 and CDR2 from the germline V gene are MNHGY and SAAAGT. This CDR3 is CANPTRAGYTF. CDR3 nucleotides: TGTGCCAACCCTACCAGGGCTGGCTACACCTTC.

This rearrangement joins TRBV20-1 to TRBJ1-2; D is undetermined. CDR1 DFQATT and CDR2 SNEGSKA come from the germline V gene (reference sequence). Trimming removed 0 bases from V and 8 bases from J, with 13 bases in between. The CDR3 runs 13 residues. The CDR3: CSARDQNPGGYTF. The CDR3 DNA follows: TGCAGTGCTAGAGATCAGAATCCCGGGGGCTACACCTTC.